The rows below give T cell receptor beta chains drawn from one sample of a study of T cell changes during pregnancy in multiple sclerosis. Only in-frame clones appear in the TCRdb table, and some are missing; sequencing was by immunoSEQ multiplex PCR. The data show 55,000 to 70,000 clones, about 91% seen once. The sample here was peripheral blood, taken in the second trimester of pregnancy. The receptor set was obtained from a female donor in good health, enrolled as a control in a pregnancy study. The CDR3 runs from the conserved cysteine through the conserved F or W. Fields, in order: J gene, V gene, CDR3 protein.

J: TRBJ1-1
V: TRBV9
CDR3: CASSVAGGIEAFF

J: TRBJ2-7
V: TRBV27
CDR3: CASSPRTGGPYEQYF

J: TRBJ2-1
V: TRBV21-1
CDR3: CASSTTGGPYNEQFF

J: TRBJ1-1
V: TRBV7-9
CDR3: CASSSVEHKNTEAFF

J: TRBJ2-3
V: TRBV14
CDR3: CASSQDLPGVSTDTQYF

J: TRBJ2-7
V: TRBV19
CDR3: CASSNPPGGNYEQYF

J: TRBJ1-1
V: TRBV11-2
CDR3: CASSPGQDTEAFF

J: TRBJ2-3
V: TRBV5-5
CDR3: CASSLRLAPDTQYF

J: TRBJ1-5
V: TRBV7-7
CDR3: CASSPGRDQPQHF

J: TRBJ2-3
V: TRBV6-4
CDR3: CASSVGAGSTDTQYF

J: TRBJ1-1
V: TRBV28
CDR3: CASSSFGENTEAFF

J: TRBJ2-1
V: TRBV13
CDR3: CASSLEGGNNEQFF

J: TRBJ1-1
V: TRBV25-1
CDR3: CASSRTGNTEAFF

J: TRBJ2-3
V: TRBV27
CDR3: CASSGGASTDTQYF

J: TRBJ2-2
V: TRBV28
CDR3: CASSHRQGSFSGELFF

J: TRBJ2-3
V: TRBV27
CDR3: CASSLGDNTDTQYF

J: TRBJ2-5
V: TRBV7-7
CDR3: CASSLLERGTERTQYF

J: TRBJ2-1
V: TRBV13
CDR3: CASSLIQESYNEQFF

J: TRBJ2-2
V: TRBV9
CDR3: CASSVTGSEGTGELFF

J: TRBJ1-2
V: TRBV7-2
CDR3: CASSQARYGYTF

J: TRBJ2-1
V: TRBV11-3
CDR3: CASSSNNNEQFF

J: TRBJ2-7
V: TRBV7-2
CDR3: CASSRAGYEQYF

J: TRBJ2-5
V: TRBV28
CDR3: CASSFQSSGRETQYF

J: TRBJ2-1
V: TRBV27
CDR3: CASSLVGTSGRTEQFF

J: TRBJ2-7
V: TRBV29-1
CDR3: CSVWSGSEWSEQYF

J: TRBJ2-5
V: TRBV5-1
CDR3: CASSLLGGETQYF

J: TRBJ1-5
V: TRBV9
CDR3: CASSPGTGGMGPQHF

J: TRBJ1-2
V: TRBV6-1
CDR3: CASSSTLQINYGYTF

J: TRBJ2-7
V: TRBV5-1
CDR3: CASSLGGGANEQYF

J: TRBJ1-2
V: TRBV2
CDR3: CASSSRQGTGGYTF

J: TRBJ2-3
V: TRBV14
CDR3: CASGSGTGGTDTQYF

J: TRBJ1-2
V: TRBV11-2
CDR3: CASSSTGPGGYTF

J: TRBJ2-7
V: TRBV27
CDR3: CASNPRGQGHEQYF

J: TRBJ1-2
V: TRBV6-4
CDR3: CASSDSEGGRGDGYTF

J: TRBJ1-6
V: TRBV11-2
CDR3: CASSAVYSYNSPLHF

J: TRBJ2-3
V: TRBV28
CDR3: CASRSGGLIDTQYF

J: TRBJ2-3
V: TRBV30
CDR3: CAWSPWGGTDTQYF

J: TRBJ2-7
V: TRBV27
CDR3: CASSSPIGQGIYEQYF

J: TRBJ2-5
V: TRBV6-5
CDR3: CASSVAGGLETQYF

J: TRBJ1-1
V: TRBV6-1
CDR3: CASSEMAGWTGGAFF

J: TRBJ2-1
V: TRBV27
CDR3: CASSRSSYNEQFF

J: TRBJ2-1
V: TRBV19
CDR3: CASSIGGGGEQFF

J: TRBJ2-3
V: TRBV6-6
CDR3: CASSYGGDTDTQYF

J: TRBJ2-3
V: TRBV7-2
CDR3: CASSLDSGSLDTQYF

J: TRBJ1-2
V: TRBV29-1
CDR3: CSVEYRSRTVSNLYGYTF

J: TRBJ2-1
V: TRBV28
CDR3: CASSLRDRVRNEQFF